The clone carrying this TCR beta chain has just one count. Its antigen is not identified. The PCR employed 60 Vbeta primers together with 13 Jbeta primers. Libraries were prepared by immunoSEQ multiplex PCR; TCRdb keeps only in-frame clonotypes and omits some of them. The sample lists about 300,000 clones, about nine tenths occurring once. This sample is part of a study of cytomegalovirus exposure and HLA in healthy donors. Turning to the study itself: Earlier, 95 million to 140 million unique TCR beta sequences were recovered from roughly 200 million T cells by an analysis.

The germline V gene has CDR1 SGHRS and CDR2 YFSETQ. The germline V and J ends were trimmed by 3 bases and 0 bases, with 10 bases remaining between them. This CDR3 has 15 amino acids. Study-level findings and limits: Productive status was seen about 90% or about 30% of the time for most TCR beta V segments in an earlier analysis. Reportedly, HLA-A and HLA-B alleles of most subjects were accurately predicted from TCR beta. Most sequenced TCRs were rare (though some public TCRs occurred in many donors).

The sample was PBMCs. The sequence was obtained from a man in his forties in good health and CMV-seropositive. This chain uses TRBV5-1 with TRBJ2-1, with D maybe TRBD2 (6 bases). CDR3 amino acids: CASSWTGVSYNEQFF. CDR3 in DNA: TGCGCCAGCAGCTGGACGGGGGTCTCCTACAATGAGCAGTTCTTC. Drawing the rest from reference TRBV5-1 and TRBJ2-1, the complete variable domain is KAGVTQTPRYLIKTRGQQVTLSCSPISGHRSVSWYQQTPGQGLQFLFEYFSETQRNKGNFPGRFSGRQFSNSRSEMNVSTLELGDSALYLCASSWTGVSYNEQFFGPGTRLTVL.